This T cell receptor beta chain derives from a study of T cell responses to AZD1222 COVID-19 vaccine. Samples with a second dose at about 4 or about 12 weeks were pooled together. The method was immunoSEQ multiplex PCR; TCRdb's version includes in-frame clones alone and lacks a portion of them. The table shows around 170,000 clones, with roughly 88% occurring only once. This clone was seen once. The germline V and J ends were trimmed by 0 bases and 1 base, with 5 bases remaining between them. The germline gives CDR1 SGHNT, CDR2 YYREEE (reference sequence). The CDR3 contains 13 residues. This material consisted of peripheral blood, taken 28 days after the second AZD1222 dose. The V call is TRBV5-4, the J call TRBJ2-7, with D unresolved. This sequence was found in an adult who received the AZD1222 COVID-19 vaccine. DNA of the CDR3: TGTGCCAGCAGCTTGGATCCGTCCTACGAGCAGTACTTC. Translating it yields CASSLDPSYEQYF.